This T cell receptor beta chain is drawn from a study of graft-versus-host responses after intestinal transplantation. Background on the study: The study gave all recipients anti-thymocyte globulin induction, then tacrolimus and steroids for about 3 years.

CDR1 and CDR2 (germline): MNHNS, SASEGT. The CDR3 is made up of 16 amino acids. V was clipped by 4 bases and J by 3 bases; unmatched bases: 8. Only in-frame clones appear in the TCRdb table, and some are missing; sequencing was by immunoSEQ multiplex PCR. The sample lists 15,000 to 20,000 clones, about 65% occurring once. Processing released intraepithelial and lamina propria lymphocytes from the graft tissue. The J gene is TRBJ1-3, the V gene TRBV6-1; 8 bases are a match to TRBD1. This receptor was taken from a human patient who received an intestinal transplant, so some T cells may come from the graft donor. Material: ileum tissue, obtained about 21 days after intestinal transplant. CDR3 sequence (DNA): TGTGCCAGCAGTGGACCGGACAGGGAATATGGAAACACCATATATTTT. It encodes CASSGPDREYGNTIYF.